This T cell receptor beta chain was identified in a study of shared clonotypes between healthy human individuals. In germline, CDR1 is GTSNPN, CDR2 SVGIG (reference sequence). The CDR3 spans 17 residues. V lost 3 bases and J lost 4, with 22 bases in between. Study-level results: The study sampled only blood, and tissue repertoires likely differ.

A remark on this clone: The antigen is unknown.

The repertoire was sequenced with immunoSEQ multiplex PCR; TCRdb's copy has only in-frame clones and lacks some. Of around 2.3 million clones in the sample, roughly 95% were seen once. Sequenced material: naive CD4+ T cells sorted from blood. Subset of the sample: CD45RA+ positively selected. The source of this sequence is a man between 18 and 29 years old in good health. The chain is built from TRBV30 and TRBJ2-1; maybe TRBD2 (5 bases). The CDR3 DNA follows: TGTGCCTGGAGCCAAAACGCGGCCGGAGGATTGTACAATGAGCAGTTCTTC. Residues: CAWSQNAAGGLYNEQFF.